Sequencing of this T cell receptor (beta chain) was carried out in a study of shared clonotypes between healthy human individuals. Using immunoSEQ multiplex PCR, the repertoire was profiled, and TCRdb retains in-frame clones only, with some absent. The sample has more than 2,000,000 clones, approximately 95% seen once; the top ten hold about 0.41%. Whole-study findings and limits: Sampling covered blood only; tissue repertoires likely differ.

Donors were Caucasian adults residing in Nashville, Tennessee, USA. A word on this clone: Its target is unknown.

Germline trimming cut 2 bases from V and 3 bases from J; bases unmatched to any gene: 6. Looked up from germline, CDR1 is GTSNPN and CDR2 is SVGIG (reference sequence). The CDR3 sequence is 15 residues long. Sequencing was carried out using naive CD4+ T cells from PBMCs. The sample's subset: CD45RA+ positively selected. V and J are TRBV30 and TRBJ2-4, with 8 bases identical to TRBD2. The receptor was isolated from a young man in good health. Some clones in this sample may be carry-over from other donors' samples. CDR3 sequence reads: CAWSREGLDKNIQYF. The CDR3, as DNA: TGTGCCTGGAGTCGGGAGGGCTTGGACAAAAACATTCAGTACTTC.